The clone carrying this TCR beta chain was counted a few times. The sample belongs to a study of metastatic and nonmetastatic thyroid tumors. As for the study in general: Both malignant and benign thyroid patients supplied peripheral blood and tumor or nodule tissue samples, across which the repertoires of these patients were then compared.

Thyroid surgery took place with no prior treatment in any patient. Authors' analysis steps: Construction of a distant-metastasis classifier for papillary thyroid cancer relied on CDR3 differences across clinicopathological groups. TCRdb recomputed clones from the PCR reads via MiXCR. The V and J calls were determined by TCRdb, not by the authors. The sample includes 25,000 to 35,000 clones, around a quarter seen only once; the top ten take 9.2%. Germline V gene sequence: CDR1 MNHNS, CDR2 SASEGT. Trimming removed 4 bases at V and 1 base at J, with 10 bases between. The CDR3 runs 15 residues. Material for sequencing was blood. This clonotype was obtained from a female donor with papillary thyroid cancer or a benign thyroid nodule (not recorded which). Some clones in this sample may be carry-over from other donors' samples. This rearrangement joins TRBV6-1 to TRBJ2-2, with D possibly being TRBD2 (6 bases). CDR3 sequence (DNA): TGTGCCAGCAGTGGGGCGGGGCAGAACACCGGGGAGCTGTTTTTT. It yields the protein CASSGAGQNTGELFF.